This TCR beta chain was sequenced in a study of cytomegalovirus exposure and HLA in healthy donors. Points from the study as a whole: Most TCR sequences were rare, but some public TCRs occurred in many donors. Investigators reported more than 150 TCR beta chains as tied to cytomegalovirus. In vitro testing confirmed three CMV-associated chains as specific for CMV antigens. Subsequent analysis revealed that first-cohort TCR clusters tended to co-occur in the 120 or so validation repertoires.

With respect to this clone: What it binds is not known.

Assay used: immunoSEQ multiplex PCR; TCRdb lists only in-frame clones, some missing. This sample has approximately 58,000 clones, with 91% found just once. This clonotype originated in a woman aged 25 to 39 in good health and CMV-seronegative. Sequenced sample: PBMCs.

Here the CDR3 DNA reads TGTGCCAGCAAGCATGAGGGTGAAGCTTTCTTT. Protein product: CASKHEGEAFF. The rearrangement joins TRBV2 to TRBJ1-1; D ambiguous. Looked up from germline, CDR1 is SNHLY and CDR2 is FYNNEI. CDR3 length: 11 amino acids. V was clipped by 7 bases and J by 7 bases, with 10 bases between them.